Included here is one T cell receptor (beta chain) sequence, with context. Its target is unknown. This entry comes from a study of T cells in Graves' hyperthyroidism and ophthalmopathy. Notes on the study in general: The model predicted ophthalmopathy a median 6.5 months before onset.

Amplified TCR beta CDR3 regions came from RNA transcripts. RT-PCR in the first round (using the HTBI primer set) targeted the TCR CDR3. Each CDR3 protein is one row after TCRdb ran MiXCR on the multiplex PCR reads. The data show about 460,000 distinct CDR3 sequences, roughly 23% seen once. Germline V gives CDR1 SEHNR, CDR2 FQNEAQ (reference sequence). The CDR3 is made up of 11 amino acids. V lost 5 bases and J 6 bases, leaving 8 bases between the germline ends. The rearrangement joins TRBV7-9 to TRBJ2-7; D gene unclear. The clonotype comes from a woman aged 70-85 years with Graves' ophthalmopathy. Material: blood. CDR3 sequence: CASSTVSEQYF. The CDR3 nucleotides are TGTGCCAGCAGCACCGTATCCGAGCAGTACTTC.